The 27 T cell receptor beta chains below were found in one sample sequenced in a study of cytomegalovirus exposure and HLA in healthy donors. PCR involved 60 Vbeta and 13 Jbeta primers. The protocol was immunoSEQ multiplex PCR, while the TCRdb copy is restricted to in-frame clones and leaves out a portion. The sample includes about 190,000 clones, 65% to 85% of them seen just once. Input material: PBMCs. Receptors originate from a man aged 40-49 years in good health and CMV-seropositive.

The chain carries TRBV6-5 and TRBJ1-1, with unresolved D. Trimming took 2 bases from V and 12 from J, leaving 13 bases between them. Per the germline V gene, CDR1 is MNHEY and CDR2 is SVGAGI. The CDR3 covers 12 residues. Here the CDR3 reads CASSYVGGKSFF. For the CDR3, the DNA is TGTGCCAGCAGTTACGTTGGAGGGAAGTCTTTCTTT.

The chain recombines TRBV10-3 with TRBJ2-1, with 7 positions matching TRBD2. This CDR3 is 16 amino acids long. Germline V gene lookup returns CDR1 ENHRY and CDR2 SYGVKD. With V trimmed by 1 base and J by 3 bases, 6 bases remained unmatched. As DNA, the CDR3 is TGTGCCATCAGTGAGTGGGGCGGGAGCGGCTACAATGAGCAGTTCTTC. Translating gives CAISEWGGSGYNEQFF.

This chain joins TRBV11-2 and TRBJ2-7, with 9 nucleotides matching TRBD2. The CDR3 sequence is 15 residues long. Per germline, CDR1 SGHAT and CDR2 FQNNGV. V was clipped by 0 bases and J by 2 bases; unmatched bases: 2. The CDR3 sequence is CASSLEASGTYEQYF. CDR3 in DNA: TGTGCCAGCAGCTTAGAGGCTAGCGGGACCTACGAGCAGTACTTC.

This chain joins TRBV5-1 and TRBJ2-1, with 9 bases matching TRBD1. Germline loops: CDR1 SGHRS, CDR2 YFSETQ. V was pared by 0 bases and J by 9 bases, with 10 bases of the junction left unmatched. CDR3 length equals 16 residues. CDR3 amino acids: CASSLARDRVSSEQFF. CDR3 in DNA: TGCGCCAGCAGCTTGGCTCGGGACAGGGTATCTAGTGAGCAGTTCTTC.

This chain connects TRBV4-3 to TRBJ2-2; 9 nucleotides line up with TRBD1. CDR3 length: 17 amino acids. CDR1 is LGHNA, CDR2 YSLEER, per germline. With 2 bases clipped from V and 6 bases from J, the junction kept 10 bases outside the gene matches. CDR3 in DNA: TGCGCCAGCAGCCAATCAGGGGGACAGGGTTGGTCCGGGGAGCTGTTTTTT. It is translated as CASSQSGGQGWSGELFF.

This clone was counted between two and nine times. The sample has other DNA sequences that encode this CDR3 too. The chain employs TRBV7-2 and TRBJ2-1; D uncertain. The V end lost 0 bases, the J end lost 0 bases, and 6 bases lay between the germline ends. Germline assignment: CDR1 SGHTA and CDR2 FQGNSA. The CDR3 has 15 residues. The DNA of the CDR3 is TGTGCCAGCAGCTTAGCTTACAGCTCCTACAATGAGCAGTTCTTC. This codes for CASSLAYSSYNEQFF.

The genes are TRBV4-2 and TRBJ2-2, with D maybe TRBD2 (6 bases). The V and J ends lost 3 bases and 0 bases respectively, with 11 bases between them. In germline, CDR1 is LGHNA, CDR2 YNFKEQ. This CDR3 comprises 16 residues. This CDR3 is CASSQVDYSNTGELFF. The CDR3 nucleotides read TGTGCCAGCAGCCAGGTGGACTACTCGAACACCGGGGAGCTGTTTTTT.

The chain employs TRBV19 and TRBJ2-7, with 8 bases identical to TRBD1. V was clipped by 5 bases and J by 0 bases; unmatched bases: 3. Germline V gene lookup returns CDR1 LNHDA and CDR2 SQIVND (reference sequence). The CDR3 spans 14 residues. This CDR3 is CASSFQGASYEQYF. The CDR3 DNA follows: TGTGCCAGTAGTTTCCAGGGGGCCTCCTACGAGCAGTACTTC.

The chain links TRBV4-1 to TRBJ1-2; 11 bases are shared with TRBD1. The V gene end was trimmed by 0 bases and the J gene end by 4 bases; junction bases not matched to a gene: 1. This CDR3 contains 15 residues. Germline V gives CDR1 MGHRA, CDR2 YSYEKL. CDR3 residues: CASSQDGQGAYGYTF. CDR3 DNA sequence: TGCGCCAGCAGCCAAGATGGACAGGGGGCCTATGGCTACACCTTC.

The chain joins TRBV27 to TRBJ2-7, with 11 bases fitting TRBD2. CDR3 length: 14 residues. Trimming removed 6 bases from V and 3 bases from J; junction bases left unmatched: 4. Germline values: CDR1 MNHEY, CDR2 SMNVEV (reference sequence). CDR3 in amino acids: CASRTSGRFYEQYF. CDR3 nucleotides: TGTGCCAGCAGAACTAGCGGGAGATTCTACGAGCAGTACTTC.

The V and J genes are TRBV28 and TRBJ2-5; 9 bases map to TRBD1. The germline gives CDR1 MDHEN, CDR2 SYDVKM. The CDR3 has 18 amino acids. Trimming cost V 6 bases and J 5 bases; bases outside gene matches: 19. The CDR3 is CASSWKSWGDRARETQYF. The CDR3 bases are TGTGCCAGCAGCTGGAAGAGTTGGGGGGACAGGGCCCGGGAGACCCAGTACTTC.

V and J are TRBV2 and TRBJ1-4; perhaps TRBD1 as D (5 bases). Per germline, CDR1 SNHLY and CDR2 FYNNEI. The V end was cut by 2 bases, the J end by 5 bases, with 12 bases between. The CDR3 contains 15 residues. DNA of the CDR3: TGTGCCAGCAGTGAAAGGAGGAGGGGCAATGAAAAACTGTTTTTT. It codes for CASSERRRGNEKLFF.

The chain combines TRBV5-6 with TRBJ2-7; 7 bases align to TRBD1. CDR1 is SGHDT, CDR2 YYEEEE, per germline. V trimming: 3 bases; J trimming: 10 bases; junction bases outside the gene matches: 7. This CDR3 region has 12 residues. CDR3: CASSSAWDRQYF. CDR3 sequence (DNA): TGTGCCAGCAGCTCCGCTTGGGACAGACAGTACTTC.

J is TRBJ2-7 and V is TRBV5-1, with D possibly TRBD2 on 6 matching bases. V was shortened by 7 bases and J by 1 base, with 12 bases between the two germline ends. This CDR3 region has 13 residues. Per the germline V gene, CDR1 is SGHRS and CDR2 is YFSETQ. The CDR3 nucleotides are TGCGCCAGCGGTAGACTAGGGTCCTACGAGCAGTACTTC. The encoded protein is CASGRLGSYEQYF.

The rearrangement uses TRBV27 and TRBJ2-3; TRBD2 agrees at 9 bases. Germline lookup yields CDR1 MNHEY and CDR2 SMNVEV (reference sequence). This CDR3 is built from 17 residues. J was trimmed by 1 base and V by 5 bases; bases with no gene match: 10. CDR3 region: CASSRVGTSIGTDTQYF. The CDR3, as DNA: TGTGCCAGCAGTCGCGTTGGGACTAGCATAGGCACAGATACGCAGTATTTT.

This clone appeared a single time. The chain is built from TRBV30 and TRBJ2-7, with a tentative D call TRBD2 (6 bases). V was cut by 0 bases and J by 3 bases, with 27 bases left in between. Germline V gene lookup returns CDR1 GTSNPN and CDR2 SVGIG (reference sequence). The CDR3 contains 19 residues. The CDR3 DNA reads as TGTGCCTGGAGTGTACGAGGTGAGATATGGAGGGAAGGCGGCTACGAGCAGTACTTC. This encodes CAWSVRGEIWREGGYEQYF.

The gene calls are TRBV7-2 and TRBJ2-3; 9 nucleotides agree with TRBD2. The CDR3 spans 17 residues. V lost 2 bases to trimming and J lost 3 bases; unmatched junction nucleotides: 9. Per the germline V gene, CDR1 is SGHTA and CDR2 is FQGNSA. The CDR3 DNA reads as TGTGCCAGCAGCTTAATTATGGGACTAGCTATGACAGATACGCAGTATTTT. Amino acid sequence: CASSLIMGLAMTDTQYF. Using reference TRBV7-2 and TRBJ2-3 for the parts outside the CDR3, the full variable domain is GAGVSQSPSNKVTEKGKDVELRCDPISGHTALYWYRQSLGQGLEFLIYFQGNSAPDKSGLPSDRFSAERTGGSVSTLTIQRTQQEDSAVYLCASSLIMGLAMTDTQYFGPGTRLTVL.

This chain's CDR3 is CASSKILAGAETQYF. As DNA, the CDR3 is TGTGCCAGTAGTAAGATCTTAGCGGGGGCGGAGACCCAGTACTTC. V gene TRBV19 combines with J gene TRBJ2-5; 9 bases map to TRBD2. Germline values: CDR1 LNHDA, CDR2 SQIVND (reference sequence). V lost 4 bases and J lost 5; bases outside the gene matches: 8. This CDR3 has 15 residues.

The CDR3 is CASSPRGGDKKLFF. CDR3 sequence (DNA): TGTGCCAGCAGCCCCCGGGGAGGGGATAAAAAACTGTTTTTT. J is TRBJ1-4 and V is TRBV5-4; D perhaps matches TRBD1 (5 bases). Trimming took off 4 bases at V and 9 bases at J, with 16 bases between the two ends. From germline, CDR1 is SGHNT and CDR2 YYREEE (reference sequence). The CDR3 sequence is 14 residues long. The whole variable domain, filled in from reference TRBV5-4 and TRBJ1-4, reads ETGVTQSPTHLIKTRGQQVTLRCSSQSGHNTVSWYQQALGQGPQFIFQYYREEENGRGNFPPRFSGLQFPNYSSELNVNALELDDSALYLCASSPRGGDKKLFFGSGTQLSVL.

This clone occurred a few times. The chain carries TRBV5-1 and TRBJ2-7; 11 bases map to TRBD2. With 4 bases clipped from V and 6 bases from J, the junction kept 12 bases outside the gene matches. This CDR3 spans 16 amino acids. Germline CDR1 reads SGHRS; CDR2 reads YFSETQ. In DNA, the CDR3 is TGCGCCAGCAGCGGAATTCTTAGCGGGAGGGCCGCCGAGCAGTACTTC. The encoded protein is CASSGILSGRAAEQYF.

The chain recombines TRBV18 with TRBJ2-1; TRBD1 agrees at 9 bases. CDR1 is KGHSH, CDR2 LQKENI, per germline. The ends lost 6 bases at V and 5 bases at J; junction bases unmatched: 5. The CDR3 covers 14 residues. The CDR3 region has the DNA TGTGCCAGCTCCCCAGGGACAGGGCACAATGAGCAGTTCTTC. Its translation: CASSPGTGHNEQFF.

This chain joins TRBV23-1 and TRBJ2-7; perhaps TRBD1 as D (5 bases). TRBV23-1 is marked as an open reading frame, function uncertain. The CDR3 runs to 14 residues. V gave up 4 bases and J gave up 0 bases, with 10 bases separating them. The CDR3 bases are TGCGCCAGCAGTCCCTCGGACATCTCCTACGAGCAGTACTTC. This translates into CASSPSDISYEQYF.

The chain recombines TRBV28 with TRBJ2-7, with 9 bases that match TRBD1. Germline lookup yields CDR1 MDHEN and CDR2 SYDVKM. The V segment lost 7 bases and the J segment 5 bases; nucleotides outside the gene matches: 12. The CDR3 is 15 amino acids. The CDR3 DNA is TGTGCCAGCACCCAAGCCGGGACAGGGTTCCACGAGCAGTACTTC. It encodes CASTQAGTGFHEQYF.

This chain links TRBV19 with TRBJ1-2; 7 nucleotides agree with TRBD1. The CDR3 contains 18 residues. J gave up 2 bases and V 1 base, and 13 bases lay outside the gene matches. CDR1 is LNHDA and CDR2 is SQIVND in the germline V gene (reference sequence). The CDR3 reads CASSIVGQDTTINYGYTF. The CDR3 DNA reads TGTGCCAGTAGTATAGTCGGACAGGATACTACCATCAACTATGGCTACACCTTC.

The V call is TRBV7-2, the J call TRBJ2-1; TRBD2 matches at 13 bases. The V gene's germline CDR1 is SGHTA and CDR2 FQGNSA. This CDR3 is 15 amino acids long. The ends lost 6 bases at V and 6 bases at J; junction bases unmatched: 5. The CDR3 loop is CASRSTSGRANEQFF. In nucleotides, the CDR3 is TGTGCCAGCAGATCTACTAGCGGGAGGGCCAATGAGCAGTTCTTC.

About this clone: Distinct nucleotide sequences in the sample also encode this CDR3. The V call is TRBV5-1, the J call TRBJ2-1; TRBD1 is a possible D gene (6 bases). Germline V gene lookup returns CDR1 SGHRS and CDR2 YFSETQ. The CDR3 runs to 13 residues. Trimming left V 3 bases short and J 4 bases short, with 8 bases between. Written as DNA, the CDR3 is TGCGCCAGCAGCTCTACAGGGTACAATGAGCAGTTCTTC. Amino acid sequence: CASSSTGYNEQFF.

This clone was recorded only once. The V and J genes are TRBV28 and TRBJ1-4; TRBD1 aligns across 7 bases. The CDR3 is 15 amino acids. The germline gives CDR1 MDHEN, CDR2 SYDVKM. With V trimmed by 6 bases and J by 7 bases, 11 bases remained unmatched. The CDR3 DNA follows: TGTGCCAGCAGCGATAGACAGGGTGCATTTGAAAAACTGTTTTTT. Translating gives CASSDRQGAFEKLFF. The whole variable domain, filled in from reference TRBV28 and TRBJ1-4, reads DVKVTQSSRYLVKRTGEKVFLECVQDMDHENMFWYRQDPGLGLRLIYFSYDVKMKEKGDIPEGYSVSREKKERFSLILESASTNQTSMYLCASSDRQGAFEKLFFGSGTQLSVL.